The 13 T cell receptor beta chains reported below all come from one sample, sequenced in a study of control samples from healthy donors and cancer patients. Clones were sequenced by immunoSEQ multiplex PCR, and TCRdb holds only the in-frame ones, with some missing. The data show roughly 100,000 clones, under 95% seen once. The sample taken for sequencing was blood. The receptors derive from a woman aged 18-29 years in good health.

This rearrangement joins TRBV6-5 to TRBJ1-2; D possibly corresponds to TRBD1 (6 bases). V was shortened by 2 bases and J by 4 bases, with 11 bases between the two germline ends. The germline gives CDR1 MNHEY, CDR2 SVGAGI. The length of the CDR3 is 14 residues. The CDR3 loop is CASSYNTGFYGYTF. The CDR3 region has the DNA TGTGCCAGCAGTTACAATACAGGGTTCTATGGCTACACCTTC.

This chain joins TRBV18 and TRBJ2-2; D possibly corresponds to TRBD2 (6 bases). Trimming removed 2 bases at V and 4 bases at J, with 17 bases between. CDR3 size: 17 residues. Germline V gene sequence: CDR1 KGHSH, CDR2 LQKENI. The CDR3 coding sequence is TGTGCCAGCTCACCATTTTCCGCGGGGTTGACCACCGGGGAGCTGTTTTTT. Its translation is CASSPFSAGLTTGELFF.

This sequence joins TRBV7-9 and TRBJ2-3, with no clear D. The CDR3 is made up of 14 amino acids. CDR1 and CDR2 (germline): SEHNR, FQNEAQ (reference sequence). V was clipped by 3 bases and J by 3 bases, with 10 bases between them. The CDR3 bases are TGTGCCAGCAGCTTTTTAGGTATTACAGATACGCAGTATTTT. This sequence encodes CASSFLGITDTQYF.

This clone was counted a single time. CDR3 DNA: TGTGCCAGCAGCTTACCAAGCGGGGGGGCGTACAATGAGCAGTTCTTC. Protein product: CASSLPSGGAYNEQFF. This chain joins TRBV5-6 and TRBJ2-1; TRBD2 matches 10 bases. J gave up 4 bases and V 2 bases, and 6 bases lay outside the gene matches. In germline, CDR1 is SGHDT, CDR2 YYEEEE. There are 16 residues in the CDR3.

By share of the sample, this clone is medium-sized. The chain carries TRBV6-2 or TRBV6-3 and TRBJ2-2; D perhaps matches TRBD2 (6 bases). Germline CDR1 is MNHEY and CDR2 is SVGEGT. The CDR3 has 14 amino acids. V was cut by 5 bases and J by 4 bases, with 11 bases left in between. The CDR3: CASSRGTATGELFF. CDR3 bases: TGTGCCAGCAGTAGAGGGACTGCCACCGGGGAGCTGTTTTTT.

The chain employs TRBV24-1 and TRBJ2-5; D remains ambiguous. The closer fit of TRBJ2-7 to the DNA end suggests the J call may be wrong. The CDR3 loop spans 14 amino acids. The V gene's germline CDR1 is KGHDR and CDR2 SFDVKD. The DNA of the CDR3 is TGTGCCACCAGTGACCCGGACGGATCCTACGAGCAGTACTTC. Its protein product is CATSDPDGSYEQYF.

V usage is TRBV12-3 or TRBV12-4 and J usage is TRBJ1-5, with D unclear. Deletions cut 1 base from V and 7 bases from J, with 8 bases between. This CDR3 comprises 13 residues. The CDR3 DNA reads as TGTGCCAGCAGTTTAGTTTGGGAGCAGCCCCAGCATTTT. Amino acid sequence: CASSLVWEQPQHF.

V is TRBV28 and J is TRBJ1-3; D is unclear. Germline CDR1 is MDHEN and CDR2 is SYDVKM. The CDR3 is 13 residues long. With 3 bases removed from V and 4 bases from J, the gap between germline ends came to 7 bases. The DNA of the CDR3 is TGTGCCAGCAGTTTTTCCCTGGGAAACACCATATATTTT. Protein product: CASSFSLGNTIYF.

The CDR3 DNA reads as TGTGCCAGCAGTGAGGGACAGACAGATACGCAGTATTTT. It yields the protein CASSEGQTDTQYF. This rearrangement joins TRBV6-4 to TRBJ2-3; TRBD1 matches 7 bases. In germline, CDR1 is MRHNA, CDR2 SNTAGT. This CDR3 comprises 13 residues. The junction had 0 bases not matched to a gene; V was cut back by 3 bases and J by 3 bases.

The chain combines TRBV11-2 with TRBJ1-1; D gene unclear. The CDR3 totals 14 residues. V lost 0 bases and J 1 base, leaving 6 bases between the germline ends. Germline V gene sequence: CDR1 SGHAT, CDR2 FQNNGV. The CDR3 sequence: CASSLDLKNTEAFF. In DNA, the CDR3 is TGTGCCAGCAGCTTAGATCTTAAGAACACTGAAGCTTTCTTT.

This clone was observed once. This chain uses TRBV19 with TRBJ2-2, with TRBD2 identical over 7 bases. The CDR3 loop spans 15 amino acids. V gave up 7 bases and J gave up 2 bases; unmatched junction bases: 7. CDR1 LNHDA and CDR2 SQIVND come from the germline V gene (reference sequence). The CDR3 coding sequence is TGTGCCAGTACTTGGGGCGGGAGAAACACCGGGGAGCTGTTTTTT. Translation gives CASTWGGRNTGELFF.

This clone has a single count. V is TRBV28 and J is TRBJ2-7; TRBD1 might be the D (6 bases). CDR3 length equals 19 residues. CDR1 is MDHEN and CDR2 is SYDVKM in the germline V gene. The ends were cut back, 3 bases at V and 2 bases at J, with 26 bases in the middle. The CDR3 coding sequence is TGTGCCAGCAGTTTTGGGTCAACAGGGAAAAGGGACCTAACCTACGAGCAGTACTTC. Its protein is CASSFGSTGKRDLTYEQYF.

This chain's CDR3 is CATSDSGPWGETQYF. CDR3 DNA sequence: TGTGCCACCAGTGATTCGGGACCCTGGGGAGAGACCCAGTACTTC. The chain carries TRBV24-1 and TRBJ2-5; D could derive from TRBD1 or TRBD2 (5 bases each). CDR3 length: 15 amino acids. Trimming took off 2 bases at V and 4 bases at J, with 13 bases between the two ends. In germline, CDR1 is KGHDR, CDR2 SFDVKD.